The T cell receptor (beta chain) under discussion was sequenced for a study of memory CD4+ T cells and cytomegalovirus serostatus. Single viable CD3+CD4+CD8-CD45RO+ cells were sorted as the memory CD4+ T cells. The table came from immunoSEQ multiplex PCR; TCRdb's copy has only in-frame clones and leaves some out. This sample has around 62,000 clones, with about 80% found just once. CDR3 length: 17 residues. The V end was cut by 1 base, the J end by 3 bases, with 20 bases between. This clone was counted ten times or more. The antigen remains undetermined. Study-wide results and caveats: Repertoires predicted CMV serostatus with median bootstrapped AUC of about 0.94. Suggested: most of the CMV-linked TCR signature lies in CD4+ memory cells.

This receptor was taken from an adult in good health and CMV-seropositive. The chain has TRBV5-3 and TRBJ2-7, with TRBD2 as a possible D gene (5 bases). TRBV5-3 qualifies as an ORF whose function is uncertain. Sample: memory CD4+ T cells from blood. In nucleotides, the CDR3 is TGTGCCAGAAGCTTGAAACTTCTCTTCGGGAAGATCTACGAGCAGTACTTC. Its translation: CARSLKLLFGKIYEQYF.